The next 17 T cell receptor beta chains were all read from a single sample in a study of OX40 agonist ivuxolimab in advanced cancers. Profiled with immunoSEQ multiplex PCR; TCRdb holds only in-frame clones, not every one. The data show roughly 50,000 clones, more than 85% seen once. The input for sequencing was CD4+ or CD8+ T cells sorted from blood, taken in a trial of the OX40 agonist ivuxolimab. These TCRs come from an adult with an advanced solid tumor such as melanoma, head and neck, liver or kidney cancer.

This chain uses TRBV27 with TRBJ2-1; D might be TRBD1 (6 bases). Between the trimmed V and J ends, which lost 7 bases and 2 bases, there was a span of 15 bases. The length of the CDR3 is 15 residues. Per the germline V gene, CDR1 is MNHEY and CDR2 is SMNVEV (reference sequence). CDR3 coding DNA: TGTGCCAGCAAGGATTTCAGGGGTACCTACAATGAGCAGTTCTTC. Its translation: CASKDFRGTYNEQFF.

This clone was counted a few times. V usage is TRBV28 and J usage is TRBJ1-5; 7 bases match TRBD1. Looked up from germline, CDR1 is MDHEN and CDR2 is SYDVKM. With 4 bases clipped from V and 6 bases from J, the junction kept 3 bases outside the gene matches. The CDR3 is 13 residues long. The CDR3 DNA sequence: TGTGCCAGCAGTTCCAGGGGGGGTCAGCCCCAGCATTTT. Its translation: CASSSRGGQPQHF.

This chain joins TRBV19 and TRBJ1-2; D not certain. Germline values: CDR1 LNHDA, CDR2 SQIVND (reference sequence). V lost 3 bases and J 3 bases, leaving 2 bases between the germline ends. The CDR3 runs 11 residues. CDR3: CASSMDYGYTF. CDR3 bases: TGTGCCAGTAGTATGGACTATGGCTACACCTTC.

V is TRBV7-9 and J is TRBJ2-7, with 7 bases fitting TRBD1. The germline V gene has CDR1 SEHNR and CDR2 FQNEAQ (reference sequence). This CDR3 region has 15 residues. V trimming: 3 bases; J trimming: 5 bases; junction bases outside the gene matches: 10. The CDR3 spells CASSFSETGTDEQYF. CDR3 DNA sequence: TGTGCCAGCAGCTTCTCTGAGACAGGGACCGACGAGCAGTACTTC.

The J gene is TRBJ2-4, the V gene TRBV7-9; D possibly corresponds to TRBD1 (5 bases). V was cut by 2 bases and J by 8 bases, with 10 bases left in between. CDR1 and CDR2 (germline): SEHNR, FQNEAQ (reference sequence). The CDR3 length is 13 residues. The CDR3 region has the DNA TGTGCCAGCAGCTTAAGGGGTTTAGACATTCAGTACTTC. Its translation: CASSLRGLDIQYF.

CDR3 region: CASSYTGNEQFF. CDR3 DNA sequence: TGTGCCAGTAGTTATACAGGGAATGAGCAGTTCTTC. J is TRBJ2-1 and V is TRBV19, with a weak D call TRBD1 (6 bases). Trimming removed 5 bases from V and 7 bases from J, with 9 bases in between. The CDR3 loop spans 12 amino acids. Germline loops: CDR1 LNHDA, CDR2 SQIVND (reference sequence).

The genes are TRBV15 and TRBJ1-1; D is possibly TRBD1 (5 bases). The V and J ends lost 5 bases and 4 bases respectively, with 14 bases between them. Per the germline V gene, CDR1 is LNHNV and CDR2 is YYDKDF (reference sequence). CDR3 length: 14 residues. This CDR3 is CATSGYSGSTEAFF. CDR3 coding DNA: TGTGCCACCAGCGGATATTCAGGGAGCACTGAAGCTTTCTTT.

The gene calls are TRBV4-3 and TRBJ2-7; TRBD1 aligns across 8 bases. The trim removed 4 bases at V and 5 bases at J, leaving 4 bases unmatched. Looked up from germline, CDR1 is LGHNA and CDR2 is YSLEER. The CDR3 extends over 13 amino acids. This chain's CDR3 is CASSLGQGHEQYF. The CDR3 DNA sequence: TGCGCCAGCAGCCTAGGACAGGGACACGAGCAGTACTTC.

The J gene is TRBJ2-2, the V gene TRBV28; 10 nucleotides align to TRBD2. V was clipped by 5 bases and J by 5 bases; unmatched bases: 5. From germline, CDR1 is MDHEN and CDR2 SYDVKM. The CDR3 has 15 residues. CDR3 in DNA: TGTGCCAGCAGTCCCGGGACTAGCGTTACCGGGGAGCTGTTTTTT. Amino acids: CASSPGTSVTGELFF. The whole variable domain, filled in from reference TRBV28 and TRBJ2-2, reads DVKVTQSSRYLVKRTGEKVFLECVQDMDHENMFWYRQDPGLGLRLIYFSYDVKMKEKGDIPEGYSVSREKKERFSLILESASTNQTSMYLCASSPGTSVTGELFFGEGSRLTVL.

This clone is deemed medium-sized. This chain links TRBV4-3 with TRBJ1-1, with a weak D call TRBD1 (5 bases). Trimming took off 0 bases at V and 4 bases at J, with 9 bases between the two ends. Germline V gene data show CDR1 as LGHNA and CDR2 as YSLEER. This CDR3 is built from 14 residues. The CDR3 DNA sequence: TGCGCCAGCAGCCAAGATCGGGGGGGCACTGAAGCTTTCTTT. Its translation: CASSQDRGGTEAFF.

This clone was found once. The chain couples TRBV4-1 to TRBJ2-1; D may be TRBD1 or TRBD2 (5 bases each). Per the germline V gene, CDR1 is MGHRA and CDR2 is YSYEKL. This CDR3 has 16 amino acids. Trimming took 3 bases from V and 0 from J, leaving 12 bases between them. In nucleotides, the CDR3 is TGCGCCAGCAGCCACTCGTGGGGGAGCTCCTACAATGAGCAGTTCTTC. This sequence encodes CASSHSWGSSYNEQFF.

The rearrangement joins TRBV9 to TRBJ1-5; no definite D call. This CDR3 comprises 14 residues. Trimming left V 0 bases short and J 3 bases short, with 7 bases between. The germline gives CDR1 SGDLS, CDR2 YYNGEE. CDR3 loop: CASSVEGLNQPQHF. The CDR3 DNA follows: TGTGCCAGCAGCGTAGAGGGTCTCAATCAGCCCCAGCATTTT. The variable domain in full, completed from reference TRBV9 and TRBJ1-5, reads DSGVTQTPKHLITATGQRVTLRCSPRSGDLSVYWYQQSLDQGLQFLIQYYNGEERAKGNILERFSAQQFPDLHSELNLSSLELGDSALYFCASSVEGLNQPQHFGDGTRLSIL.

This chain links TRBV7-9 with TRBJ2-7; 7 nucleotides agree with TRBD2. CDR1 and CDR2 from the germline V gene are SEHNR and FQNEAQ (reference sequence). The J segment lost 4 bases and the V segment lost 1 base, leaving 4 bases of the junction unmatched. The CDR3 sequence is 14 residues long. The DNA of the CDR3 is TGTGCCAGCAGCTTAGAGGGAGGGTCTTACGAGCAGTACTTC. Translating it yields CASSLEGGSYEQYF.

The chain joins TRBV13 to TRBJ2-7, with 10 bases that match TRBD1. Germline loops: CDR1 PRHDT, CDR2 FYEKMQ (reference sequence). V trimming: 0 bases; J trimming: 4 bases; junction bases outside the gene matches: 3. The CDR3 has 15 residues. CDR3 DNA sequence: TGTGCCAGCAGCTTAGGTCCGGGACAGGGGTACGAGCAGTACTTC. This sequence encodes CASSLGPGQGYEQYF.

The chain's CDR3 is CASSLLGMGEQYF. As DNA, the CDR3 is TGTGCCAGCAGTCTGTTAGGGATGGGGGAGCAGTACTTC. The chain carries TRBV27 and TRBJ2-7; D call uncertain. This CDR3 region has 13 residues. Germline V lookup: CDR1 MNHEY, CDR2 SMNVEV (reference sequence). Trimming cost V 5 bases and J 7 bases, with 15 bases left between them.

The DNA of the CDR3 is TGCGCCAGCAGCCAAGATCTCGAGAGGCTGGGAAAGATGGATGAGCAGTTCTTC. It translates to CASSQDLERLGKMDEQFF. The chain recombines TRBV4-3 with TRBJ2-1; no definite D call. Germline V lookup: CDR1 LGHNA, CDR2 YSLEER. The CDR3 covers 18 residues. Trimming stripped 0 bases from V and 8 bases from J, with 23 bases between.

The V call is TRBV5-4, the J call TRBJ1-2, with 8 bases lining up with TRBD1. In germline, CDR1 is SGHNT, CDR2 YYREEE (reference sequence). Unmatched junction bases numbered 13, after V lost 3 bases and J lost 3 bases. The CDR3 is 17 residues long. CDR3 coding DNA: TGTGCCAGCAGCTCCGGAGCAGGGGGCAAGACTTACTATGGCTACACCTTC. Translation: CASSSGAGGKTYYGYTF.